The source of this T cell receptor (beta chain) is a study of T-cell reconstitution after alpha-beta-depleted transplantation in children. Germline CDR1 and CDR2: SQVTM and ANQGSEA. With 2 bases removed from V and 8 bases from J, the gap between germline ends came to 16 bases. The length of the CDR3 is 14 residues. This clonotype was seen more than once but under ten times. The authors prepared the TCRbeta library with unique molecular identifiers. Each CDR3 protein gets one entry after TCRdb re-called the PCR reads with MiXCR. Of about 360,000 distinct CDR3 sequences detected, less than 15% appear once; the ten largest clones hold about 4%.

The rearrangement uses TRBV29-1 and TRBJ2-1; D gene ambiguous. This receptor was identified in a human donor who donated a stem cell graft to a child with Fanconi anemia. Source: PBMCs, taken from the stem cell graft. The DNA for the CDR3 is TGCAGCGTTGAAAGAACGGGTCTACAACATGAGCAGTTCTTC. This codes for CSVERTGLQHEQFF.